These 11 T cell receptor beta chains share one sample of origin, sequenced in a study of blood T cell repertoires in COVID-19. The assay was immunoSEQ multiplex PCR, and TCRdb's table has in-frame clones only and misses some. The sample lists 100,000 to 150,000 clones, more than 70% occurring once. The sequenced material came from peripheral blood. These receptors originate from a woman in her fifties or sixties with acute or convalescent COVID-19.

The chain has TRBV28 and TRBJ2-2; D might be TRBD1 (6 bases). Germline CDR1 MDHEN, CDR2 SYDVKM. V gave up 7 bases and J gave up 0 bases, with 9 bases separating them. This CDR3 comprises 14 residues. The CDR3: CASTRDTNTGELFF. CDR3 bases: TGTGCCAGCACCCGGGACACGAACACCGGGGAGCTGTTTTTT.

This chain connects TRBV27 to TRBJ2-1; possibly TRBD2 for D (6 bases). Trimming removed 2 bases from V and 4 bases from J, with 12 bases in between. Germline CDR1 reads MNHEY; CDR2 reads SMNVEV (reference sequence). CDR3 length: 15 amino acids. Written as DNA, the CDR3 is TGTGCCAGCAGTTTAGATCAGGGAGGATACAATGAGCAGTTCTTC. This gives the protein CASSLDQGGYNEQFF.

The V call is TRBV4-1, the J call TRBJ1-4; D may be TRBD1 (6 bases). The germline V gene encodes CDR1 MGHRA and CDR2 YSYEKL. The V end was cut by 1 base, the J end by 3 bases, with 9 bases between. This CDR3 is built from 15 residues. Written as DNA, the CDR3 is TGCGCCAGCAGCCAAGTACAGGGACCTAATGAAAAACTGTTTTTT. Translation: CASSQVQGPNEKLFF.

This rearrangement joins TRBV28 to TRBJ2-1; D gene unclear. Trimming left V 3 bases short and J 4 bases short, with 13 bases between. Per the germline V gene, CDR1 is MDHEN and CDR2 is SYDVKM. The CDR3 spans 15 residues. CDR3 in amino acids: CASSFNIQTYNEQFF. The CDR3, as DNA: TGTGCCAGCAGTTTCAATATTCAGACTTACAATGAGCAGTTCTTC. The full variable domain, completed using reference TRBV28 and TRBJ2-1, is DVKVTQSSRYLVKRTGEKVFLECVQDMDHENMFWYRQDPGLGLRLIYFSYDVKMKEKGDIPEGYSVSREKKERFSLILESASTNQTSMYLCASSFNIQTYNEQFFGPGTRLTVL.

The chain carries TRBV5-1 and TRBJ2-1, with 10 bases that match TRBD2. Germline V gene data show CDR1 as SGHRS and CDR2 as YFSETQ. CDR3 length: 15 amino acids. The trim removed 4 bases at V and 2 bases at J, leaving 3 bases unmatched. Here the CDR3 reads CASSLAGAAYNEQFF. CDR3 in DNA: TGCGCCAGCAGCCTAGCGGGAGCCGCCTACAATGAGCAGTTCTTC.

The J gene is TRBJ2-3, the V gene TRBV3-1 (or the pseudogene TRBV3-2); 9 nucleotides agree with TRBD2. J gave up 2 bases and V 4 bases, and 1 base lay outside the gene matches. This CDR3 comprises 14 residues. Per germline, CDR1 LGHDT and CDR2 YNNKEL (reference sequence). In DNA, the CDR3 is TGTGCCAGCAGCCCTAGCGGGGCCACAGATACGCAGTATTTT. Translation: CASSPSGATDTQYF.

The V gene is TRBV3-1 (or the pseudogene TRBV3-2), the J gene TRBJ1-5, with D hard to call. This CDR3 region has 15 residues. Germline V gene data show CDR1 as LGHDT and CDR2 as YNNKEL (reference sequence). Trimming stripped 0 bases from V and 7 bases from J, with 13 bases between. The CDR3 here is CASSQETGSRQPQHF. CDR3 bases: TGTGCCAGCAGCCAAGAAACGGGTAGTCGACAGCCCCAGCATTTT.

This sequence joins TRBV3-1 (or the pseudogene TRBV3-2) and TRBJ1-5; 10 bases are shared with TRBD1. The CDR3 length is 15 residues. Germline CDR1 reads LGHDT; CDR2 reads YNNKEL (reference sequence). V lost 4 bases and J lost 2; bases outside the gene matches: 2. The DNA for the CDR3 is TGTGCCAGCAGCCCGACAGGGGGCGGCAATCAGCCCCAGCATTTT. It encodes CASSPTGGGNQPQHF.

Here the CDR3 reads CASSYTDRAEAFF. CDR3 in DNA: TGTGCCAGCAGTTACACCGACAGGGCTGAAGCTTTCTTT. This chain uses TRBV6-5 with TRBJ1-1; 7 nucleotides align to TRBD1. This CDR3 is 13 amino acids long. Germline lookup yields CDR1 MNHEY and CDR2 SVGAGI. V shed 2 bases and J 6 bases; nucleotides not matched to a gene: 3.

This chain uses TRBV30 with TRBJ1-1; 10 bases are shared with TRBD1. The CDR3 loop spans 15 amino acids. Germline V gene data show CDR1 as GTSNPN and CDR2 as SVGIG (reference sequence). Trimming cost V 0 bases and J 4 bases; bases outside gene matches: 5. The CDR3 DNA reads TGTGCCTGGAGTGTTTCGACAGGGGGCTTCACTGAAGCTTTCTTT. Translation gives CAWSVSTGGFTEAFF.

The chain is built from TRBV5-1 and TRBJ2-1, with 8 bases that match TRBD2. Looked up from germline, CDR1 is SGHRS and CDR2 is YFSETQ. The junction had 5 bases not matched to a gene; V was cut back by 1 base and J by 8 bases. The CDR3 covers 14 residues. CDR3 region: CASSLKRERDEQFF. CDR3 sequence (DNA): TGCGCCAGCAGCTTGAAGCGGGAGCGCGATGAGCAGTTCTTC.